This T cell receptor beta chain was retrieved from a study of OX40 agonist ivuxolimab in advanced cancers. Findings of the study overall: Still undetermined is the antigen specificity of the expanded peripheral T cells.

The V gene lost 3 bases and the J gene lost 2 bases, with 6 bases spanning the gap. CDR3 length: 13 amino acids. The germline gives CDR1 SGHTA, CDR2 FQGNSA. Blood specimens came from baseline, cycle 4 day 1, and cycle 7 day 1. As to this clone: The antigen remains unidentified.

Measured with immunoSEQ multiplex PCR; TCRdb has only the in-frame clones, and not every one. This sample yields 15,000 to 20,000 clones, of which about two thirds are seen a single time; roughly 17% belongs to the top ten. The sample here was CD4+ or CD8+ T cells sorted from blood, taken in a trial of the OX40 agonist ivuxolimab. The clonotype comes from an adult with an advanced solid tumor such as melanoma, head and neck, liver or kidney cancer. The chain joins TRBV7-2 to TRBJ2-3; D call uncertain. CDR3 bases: TGTGCCAGCAGCTTTCCATCCACAGATACGCAGTATTTT. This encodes CASSFPSTDTQYF.